Included here is one T cell receptor (beta chain) sequence, with context. There is no known antigen for this receptor. No much larger clone exists at a distance of one base, and base qualities are not known. Interpreted using the paper, the treatment or condition label stands for: in vitro stimulation with specific CMV peptide epitopes to enrich CMV-specific T cells. This sample is drawn from a study of T cell repertoires in cytomegalovirus infection (dated by TCRdb to the late 2010s). In the study overall: Alongside well-studied HLA-B-restricted epitopes, the peptide stimulations were aimed at recently identified HLA-C-restricted CMV epitopes, whose presentation resists viral immunomodulation. Because public TCR beta signatures pointed to carriage of CMV infection together with the matching HLA type, the HLA type of each donor mattered for the analysis.

The full study reports these points: The ex vivo response was dominated by HLA-C-restricted CMV-specific TCR beta clonotypes, which also provided the single most frequent clonotype in two of eight donors. Carriers of CMV infection plus the relevant HLA type were discriminated by the cumulative frequency of public TCR beta family members in the study cohort and in an independent approximately 360-donor cohort.

TCRdb records Illumina HiSeq 1500 as the sequencer. The public reads were quality trimmed at Q25 with fastp and then assembled into clones with MiXCR by TCRdb, keeping productive beta chains. Every CDR3 protein is listed once, alongside the most common genes and DNA of its rows. In this sample the table shows approximately 120,000 distinct CDR3 sequences, 25% to 35% of which occur a single time. The ten biggest clones cover roughly 77% of the sample. Relative to germline, V is missing 0 bases and J is missing 0 bases, with 4 bases of the junction outside any gene match. The CDR3 numbers 16 residues from cysteine through phenylalanine. Only CDR3 DNA is held: 48 bases, read in frame from base 1. CDR1 and CDR2 were assigned from the germline V gene as LGHNA and YNFKEQ.

Recombination linked TRBV4-2 to TRBJ1-2; 7 middle bases align to TRBD1. This TCR was recovered from a human donor in good health (CMV status not recorded). Some clones in this sample may be carry-over from other donors' samples. The source was CD8+ T cells from cultured PBMCs, collected from culture after CMV antigen stimulation. The CDR3 sequence is CASSQETGTANYGYTF. The DNA is as follows: TGTGCCAGCAGCCAAGAGACCGGGACAGCTAACTATGGCTACACCTTC.